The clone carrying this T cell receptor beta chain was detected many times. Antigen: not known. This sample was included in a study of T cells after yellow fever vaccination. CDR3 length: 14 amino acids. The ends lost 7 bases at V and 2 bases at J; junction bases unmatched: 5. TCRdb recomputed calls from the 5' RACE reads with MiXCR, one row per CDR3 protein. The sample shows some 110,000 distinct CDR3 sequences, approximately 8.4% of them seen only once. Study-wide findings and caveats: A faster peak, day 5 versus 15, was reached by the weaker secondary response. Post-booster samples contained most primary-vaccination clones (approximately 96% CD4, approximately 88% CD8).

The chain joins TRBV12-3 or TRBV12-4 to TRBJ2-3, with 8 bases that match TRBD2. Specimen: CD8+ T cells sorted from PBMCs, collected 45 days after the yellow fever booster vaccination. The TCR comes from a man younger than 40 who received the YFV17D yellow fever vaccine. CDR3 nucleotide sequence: TGTGCCAGCATTGTAGCGGGGTTCACAGATACGCAGTATTTT. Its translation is CASIVAGFTDTQYF.